The 21 T cell receptor beta chains presented below share a single source sample, sequenced in a study of CD8 T cells in Susac syndrome. Random hexamers were used to reverse transcribe the RNA input (about 0.5 to 1 ug). TCRdb re-called the immunoSEQ multiplex PCR reads with MiXCR, one entry per CDR3 protein. Of 150,000 to 200,000 distinct CDR3 sequences in the sample, roughly 94% were seen once. The source material was CD4+ T cells from PBMCs. The receptors here all came from a human donor with multiple sclerosis.

V and J are TRBV27 and TRBJ2-1, with 8 positions matching TRBD2. Germline V lookup: CDR1 MNHEY, CDR2 SMNVEV (reference sequence). The CDR3 covers 15 residues. V shed 4 bases and J 10 bases; nucleotides not matched to a gene: 12. CDR3 sequence reads: CASSSGGSGIREQFF. In DNA form, the CDR3 reads TGTGCCAGCAGTTCCGGGGGTAGCGGGATACGGGAGCAGTTCTTC.

The chain combines TRBV19 with TRBJ2-7; TRBD2 agrees at 8 bases. V was clipped by 7 bases and J by 0 bases; unmatched bases: 5. The CDR3 sequence is 14 residues long. Germline values: CDR1 LNHDA, CDR2 SQIVND (reference sequence). For the CDR3, the DNA is TGTGCCAGTAAACTAGCGGTTAGCTCCTACGAGCAGTACTTC. Residues: CASKLAVSSYEQYF.

V gene TRBV28 combines with J gene TRBJ2-1, with a possible D match to TRBD2 (6 bases). V lost 5 bases and J 7 bases, leaving 24 bases between the germline ends. The CDR3 loop spans 17 amino acids. The germline V gene encodes CDR1 MDHEN and CDR2 SYDVKM. The chain's CDR3 is CASSHRTTGSRVNEQFF. The DNA for the CDR3 is TGTGCCAGCAGTCACCGAACTACCGGGAGTAGGGTGAATGAGCAGTTCTTC.

The rearrangement joins TRBV28 to TRBJ2-7; TRBD1 is a possible D gene (6 bases). Trimming left V 7 bases short and J 4 bases short, with 17 bases between. Germline CDR1 reads MDHEN; CDR2 reads SYDVKM. CDR3 length equals 14 residues. DNA of the CDR3: TGTGCCAGCACCATGGCGAGGGGGTTTTACGAGCAGTACTTC. It yields the protein CASTMARGFYEQYF. Based on the CDR3 plus reference TRBV28 and TRBJ2-7, the full variable domain is DVKVTQSSRYLVKRTGEKVFLECVQDMDHENMFWYRQDPGLGLRLIYFSYDVKMKEKGDIPEGYSVSREKKERFSLILESASTNQTSMYLCASTMARGFYEQYFGPGTRLTVT.

The chain carries TRBV7-9 and TRBJ1-2; D unresolved. This CDR3 is built from 11 residues. V was cut by 5 bases and J by 8 bases, with 9 bases left in between. Germline CDR1 is SEHNR and CDR2 is FQNEAQ (reference sequence). The CDR3: CASSRSGGYTF. The DNA of the CDR3 is TGTGCCAGCAGCCGATCGGGGGGCTACACCTTC.

This chain uses TRBV27 with TRBJ2-4; weak D call: TRBD1 (7 bases). Trimming shortened V by 4 bases and J by 3 bases, and 28 bases separated the two germline ends. Germline V gene sequence: CDR1 MNHEY, CDR2 SMNVEV (reference sequence). The CDR3 extends over 20 amino acids. The CDR3 protein is CASSSEVPYPAGGSKNIQYF. The CDR3 DNA reads as TGTGCCAGCAGTTCGGAGGTCCCCTACCCCGCAGGGGGGAGCAAAAACATTCAGTACTTC.

A single count supports this clonotype. V gene TRBV6-5 combines with J gene TRBJ2-7; 7 nucleotides match TRBD2. This CDR3 is built from 13 residues. Germline assignment: CDR1 MNHEY and CDR2 SVGAGI. Germline trimming cut 0 bases from V and 12 bases from J; bases unmatched to any gene: 8. CDR3 sequence (DNA): TGTGCCAGCAGTTACTCGCGGGAGACTACCCGGTACTTC. Protein sequence: CASSYSRETTRYF.

V gene TRBV4-3 combines with J gene TRBJ1-2; D is uncertain. CDR3 length equals 13 residues. Germline V gene sequence: CDR1 LGHNA, CDR2 YSLEER. The V end lost 0 bases, the J end lost 8 bases, and 10 bases lay between the germline ends. This CDR3 reads CASSQDLRAGYTF. For the CDR3, the DNA is TGCGCCAGCAGCCAAGATCTTCGGGCCGGCTACACCTTC.

The chain carries TRBV27 and TRBJ2-7; D may be TRBD1 or TRBD2 (7 bases each). The CDR3 covers 15 residues. The germline gives CDR1 MNHEY, CDR2 SMNVEV (reference sequence). Trimming removed 6 bases from V and 2 bases from J, with 17 bases in between. The CDR3, as DNA: TGTGCCAGCAGCTTCGGGAGGACAGGAACCTACGAGCAGTACTTC. Protein product: CASSFGRTGTYEQYF.

V usage is TRBV27 and J usage is TRBJ2-7, with D tentatively TRBD2 (6 bases). There are 15 residues in the CDR3. The V gene lost 2 bases and the J gene lost 7 bases, with 18 bases spanning the gap. CDR1 is MNHEY, CDR2 SMNVEV, per germline (reference sequence). The CDR3 sequence: CASSLGGRSPGEQYF. In DNA, the CDR3 is TGTGCCAGCAGTTTAGGAGGGAGGTCACCTGGAGAGCAGTACTTC.

The chain recombines TRBV11-3 with TRBJ2-2; TRBD2 matches 8 bases. The germline gives CDR1 SGHNT, CDR2 YENEEA. The CDR3 totals 18 residues. The J segment lost 5 bases and the V segment lost 0 bases, leaving 11 bases of the junction unmatched. The chain's CDR3 is CASSLDQSGSVQTGELFF. The CDR3 DNA reads as TGTGCCAGCAGCTTAGATCAGAGCGGGAGTGTTCAAACCGGGGAGCTGTTTTTT.

In this sample, this clonotype turned up once. This CDR3 is CASSKSRQPTYEQYF. CDR3 bases: TGTGCCAGCAGCAAAAGCCGACAGCCTACCTACGAGCAGTACTTC. The V call is TRBV21-1, the J call TRBJ2-7; the table's TRBD1 call for D was not verified on the DNA. TRBV21-1 corresponds to a pseudogene. This CDR3 spans 15 amino acids.

The rearrangement joins TRBV5-4 to TRBJ1-2; perhaps TRBD1 as D (6 bases). This CDR3 has 14 amino acids. The V end lost 1 base, the J end lost 6 bases, and 13 bases lay between the germline ends. The germline V gene encodes CDR1 SGHNT and CDR2 YYREEE (reference sequence). CDR3 DNA: TGTGCCAGCAGCTTGATCAGGGGTGGAGATGGCTACACCTTC. Amino acid sequence: CASSLIRGGDGYTF.

This clonotype occurred a few times. This sequence joins TRBV4-1 and TRBJ2-3; no clear D gene. CDR1 and CDR2 from the germline V gene are MGHRA and YSYEKL. The ends were cut back, 0 bases at V and 8 bases at J, with 15 bases in the middle. This CDR3 comprises 15 residues. The CDR3 nucleotides are TGCGCCAGCAGCCAAGAGGCAACGGCCTCGCGTACGCAGTATTTT. It is translated as CASSQEATASRTQYF.

This clonotype was detected only once. V and J are TRBV5-1 and TRBJ2-1, with a possible D match to TRBD1 (5 bases). The CDR3 is 15 amino acids. Looked up from germline, CDR1 is SGHRS and CDR2 is YFSETQ. V lost 1 base, J lost 4 bases, and 12 bases lay in between. In DNA form, the CDR3 reads TGCGCCAGCAGCTTGAGGGGCGCTGATTACAATGAGCAGTTCTTC. It translates to CASSLRGADYNEQFF.

J is TRBJ2-6 and V is TRBV19; D possibly corresponds to TRBD2 (5 bases). The germline V gene has CDR1 LNHDA and CDR2 SQIVND (reference sequence). V lost 5 bases and J 0 bases, leaving 8 bases between the germline ends. The CDR3 has 15 residues. CDR3 nucleotide sequence: TGTGCCAGTAGTTCGGGAAACTCTGGGGCCAACGTCCTGACTTTC. As protein: CASSSGNSGANVLTF.

The chain is built from TRBV5-1 and TRBJ2-5; tentative D call: TRBD1 (5 bases). This CDR3 is built from 14 residues. Germline CDR1 is SGHRS and CDR2 is YFSETQ. V lost 1 base to trimming and J lost 4 bases, with 11 bases between them. The CDR3 DNA follows: TGCGCCAGCAGCTTGATTCAGGGCGGAGAGACCCAGTACTTC. Its protein product is CASSLIQGGETQYF.

The V call is TRBV5-1, the J call TRBJ2-7, with a tentative D call TRBD1 (6 bases). The V gene lost 1 base and the J gene lost 5 bases, with 10 bases spanning the gap. The CDR3 consists of 13 residues. Germline V gene lookup returns CDR1 SGHRS and CDR2 YFSETQ. The CDR3 nucleotides read TGCGCCAGCAGCTTGCAGGGGCGACACGAGCAGTACTTC. Protein product: CASSLQGRHEQYF.

V and J are TRBV19 and TRBJ1-2; possibly TRBD1 for D (6 bases). Trimming took 5 bases from V and 0 from J, leaving 25 bases between them. CDR3 size: 19 residues. Germline CDR1 is LNHDA and CDR2 is SQIVND (reference sequence). In DNA form, the CDR3 reads TGTGCCAGTAGTCCCGGTGGGGGCAGGGGCGACCCTACTAACTATGGCTACACCTTC. Its translation: CASSPGGGRGDPTNYGYTF.

V gene TRBV12-3 or TRBV12-4 combines with J gene TRBJ1-2; the D is unclear. The CDR3 covers 13 residues. Trimming stripped 3 bases from V and 3 bases from J, with 8 bases between. CDR3 region: CASSFGEDYGYTF. As DNA, the CDR3 is TGTGCCAGCAGTTTTGGGGAGGACTATGGCTACACCTTC.

This chain joins TRBV7-7 and TRBJ2-1, with D hard to call. CDR3 length: 12 amino acids. V gave up 0 bases and J gave up 10 bases, with 7 bases separating them. The germline V gene encodes CDR1 SSHAT and CDR2 FNYEAQ (reference sequence). CDR3 coding DNA: TGTGCCAGCAGCTTAGCTTTGGGGGAGCAGTTCTTC. Its protein product is CASSLALGEQFF.